Listed here are 32 T cell receptor beta chains from one sample, sequenced in a study of cytomegalovirus exposure and HLA in healthy donors. Amplification used 60 Vbeta primers and 13 Jbeta primers. The data were produced by immunoSEQ multiplex PCR, yet TCRdb's version contains in-frame clones alone and is incomplete. Of about 40,000 clones in the sample, roughly 80% were seen once. Sequencing was done on a sample of PBMCs. The source of these receptors is a woman in her late teens or twenties in good health and CMV-seropositive.

The chain combines TRBV4-2 with TRBJ2-1; a possible D gene is TRBD1 (8 bases). CDR3 length: 17 residues. Germline CDR1 is LGHNA and CDR2 is YNFKEQ. Trimming removed 0 bases from V and 4 bases from J, with 16 bases in between. Here the CDR3 DNA reads TGTGCCAGCAGCCAAGATGGGAGGGACAGGAGTTACAATGAGCAGTTCTTC. Its translation: CASSQDGRDRSYNEQFF.

The V call is TRBV10-1, the J call TRBJ2-7; 9 bases agree with TRBD1. Germline CDR1 WNHNN, CDR2 SYGVQD (reference sequence). Losses at the gene ends were 3 bases for V and 3 bases for J; bases not matched to a gene: 3. CDR3 length: 14 residues. CDR3 loop: CASSDRQGVYEQYF. In DNA form, the CDR3 reads TGCGCCAGCAGTGATCGACAGGGGGTCTACGAGCAGTACTTC.

The V and J genes are TRBV5-1 and TRBJ2-3; D call uncertain. The CDR3 totals 13 residues. Trimming pared 4 bases from V and 1 base from J, leaving 7 bases between. The V gene's germline CDR1 is SGHRS and CDR2 YFSETQ. The CDR3 here is CASSTLGTDTQYF. The CDR3 DNA follows: TGCGCCAGCAGCACCCTAGGCACAGATACGCAGTATTTT. Looking up the rest from reference TRBV5-1 and TRBJ2-3 gives the full variable domain: KAGVTQTPRYLIKTRGQQVTLSCSPISGHRSVSWYQQTPGQGLQFLFEYFSETQRNKGNFPGRFSGRQFSNSRSEMNVSTLELGDSALYLCASSTLGTDTQYFGPGTRLTVL.

The rearrangement links TRBV5-5 to TRBJ1-3, with 7 bases that match TRBD1. The V gene end was trimmed by 1 base and the J gene end by 0 bases; junction bases not matched to a gene: 16. The CDR3 totals 20 residues. Germline loops: CDR1 SGHKS, CDR2 YYEKEE (reference sequence). The CDR3 loop reads CASSLIYPRTGNPSGNTIYF. Written as DNA, the CDR3 is TGTGCCAGCAGCTTGATTTATCCCCGGACAGGCAACCCCTCTGGAAACACCATATATTTT.

V gene TRBV6-1 combines with J gene TRBJ2-7, with 7 bases matching TRBD2. This CDR3 has 15 residues. J was trimmed by 5 bases and V by 1 base; bases with no gene match: 8. CDR1 is MNHNS and CDR2 is SASEGT in the germline V gene. The CDR3 loop is CASSEVGGEHHEQYF. The CDR3 coding sequence is TGTGCCAGCAGTGAAGTGGGGGGGGAGCACCACGAGCAGTACTTC.

CDR3 loop: CASSYQAGGLETQYF. The CDR3 region has the DNA TGTGCCAGCAGCTACCAAGCGGGAGGCCTAGAGACCCAGTACTTC. The V call is TRBV11-2, the J call TRBJ2-5; 9 bases map to TRBD2. Germline lookup yields CDR1 SGHAT and CDR2 FQNNGV. This CDR3 has 15 residues. The trim removed 4 bases at V and 4 bases at J, leaving 7 bases unmatched.

The genes are TRBV6-6 and TRBJ1-3, with D perhaps matching TRBD1 (5 bases). Germline loops: CDR1 MNHNY, CDR2 SVGAGI (reference sequence). V lost 5 bases, J lost 0 bases, and 11 bases lay in between. This CDR3 is 15 amino acids long. CDR3 loop: CASSPRQSSGNTIYF. CDR3 in DNA: TGTGCCAGCAGTCCCAGACAGAGCTCTGGAAACACCATATATTTT.

The rearrangement joins TRBV18 to TRBJ2-7; 9 bases agree with TRBD2. The CDR3 is made up of 15 amino acids. After removal of 1 base from V and 3 bases from J, the junction contained 4 bases not matched to a gene. The germline gives CDR1 KGHSH, CDR2 LQKENI. CDR3 in amino acids: CASSPLAGVSYEQYF. CDR3 DNA sequence: TGTGCCAGCTCACCACTAGCGGGAGTAAGCTACGAGCAGTACTTC.

The chain has TRBV5-8 and TRBJ2-1; 9 bases match TRBD2. Germline trimming cut 2 bases from V and 9 bases from J; bases unmatched to any gene: 9. CDR3 size: 15 residues. CDR1 is SGHTS, CDR2 YDEGEE, per germline. CDR3 residues: CASSLRLAGNREQFF. The CDR3 DNA reads as TGTGCCAGCAGCTTAAGGCTAGCGGGAAATCGTGAGCAGTTCTTC. Drawing the rest from reference TRBV5-8 and TRBJ2-1, the complete variable domain is EAGVTQSPTHLIKTRGQQATLRCSPISGHTSVYWYQQALGLGLQFLLWYDEGEERNRGNFPPRFSGRQFPNYSSELNVNALELEDSALYLCASSLRLAGNREQFFGPGTRLTVL.

This chain links TRBV19 with TRBJ1-5; possible D gene TRBD1, 5 bases. Trimming cost V 2 bases and J 0 bases, with 14 bases left between them. Germline V gene data show CDR1 as LNHDA and CDR2 as SQIVND (reference sequence). This CDR3 has 17 residues. The CDR3 loop is CASSIFSTAHSNQPQHF. CDR3 DNA sequence: TGTGCCAGTAGTATATTTTCGACAGCCCATAGCAATCAGCCCCAGCATTTT.

This chain links TRBV27 with TRBJ2-7; possible D gene TRBD2, 6 bases. V dropped 5 bases and J dropped 2 bases, with 10 bases sitting between them. The CDR3 consists of 13 residues. The germline CDR1 and CDR2 sequences are MNHEY and SMNVEV (reference sequence). The CDR3 reads CASSHSGAYEQYF. CDR3 DNA sequence: TGTGCCAGCAGTCACTCGGGGGCCTACGAGCAGTACTTC.

The gene calls are TRBV27 and TRBJ1-1, with 7 bases lining up with TRBD1. Germline CDR1 and CDR2: MNHEY and SMNVEV (reference sequence). Trimming at V came to 5 bases and at J to 10 bases, leaving 7 bases not matched to a gene. The CDR3 contains 12 residues. In DNA, the CDR3 is TGTGCCAGCAGTCCTACAGGGGAAGGAGCTTTCTTT. Translation: CASSPTGEGAFF.

As to this clone: Additional DNA sequences in this sample encode the identical CDR3. The chain carries TRBV30 and TRBJ2-7; tentative D call: TRBD1 (5 bases). Trimming left V 4 bases short and J 2 bases short, with 9 bases between. Germline CDR1 is GTSNPN and CDR2 is SVGIG (reference sequence). This CDR3 contains 12 residues. The CDR3 reads CAWKQGTYEQYF. For the CDR3, the DNA is TGTGCCTGGAAGCAGGGTACCTACGAGCAGTACTTC. Supplemented by reference TRBV30 and TRBJ2-7, the full variable domain reads SQTIHQWPATLVQPVGSPLSLECTVEGTSNPNLYWYRQAAGRGLQLLFYSVGIGQISSEVPQNLSASRPQDRQFILSSKKLLLSDSGFYLCAWKQGTYEQYFGPGTRLTVT.

J is TRBJ2-7 and V is TRBV27; possibly TRBD1 for D (6 bases). The V end was cut by 3 bases, the J end by 2 bases, with 11 bases between. Looked up from germline, CDR1 is MNHEY and CDR2 is SMNVEV (reference sequence). This CDR3 is 14 amino acids long. CDR3 DNA: TGTGCCAGCAGTTTCGAGGCAGGGGCCTACGAGCAGTACTTC. It translates to CASSFEAGAYEQYF.

The CDR3 nucleotides read TGTGCCAGCAGCTGGGGGAGGGGTGTTGGGGCCAACGTCCTGACTTTC. Translation: CASSWGRGVGANVLTF. The gene calls are TRBV13 and TRBJ2-6; 7 bases agree with TRBD2. Germline CDR1 and CDR2: PRHDT and FYEKMQ (reference sequence). Unmatched junction bases numbered 6, after V lost 4 bases and J lost 3 bases. This CDR3 region has 16 residues. The full variable domain, its missing parts supplied by reference TRBV13 and TRBJ2-6, is AAGVIQSPRHLIKEKRETATLKCYPIPRHDTVYWYQQGPGQDPQFLISFYEKMQSDKGSIPDRFSAQQFSDYHSELNMSSLELGDSALYFCASSWGRGVGANVLTFGAGSRLTVL.

The J gene is TRBJ2-7, the V gene TRBV5-1; TRBD2 matches 8 bases. The length of the CDR3 is 14 residues. From germline, CDR1 is SGHRS and CDR2 YFSETQ. V trimming: 3 bases; J trimming: 3 bases; junction bases outside the gene matches: 5. The CDR3 loop reads CASSYRGGNYEQYF. DNA of the CDR3: TGCGCCAGCAGCTACCGGGGGGGCAACTACGAGCAGTACTTC.

The DNA of the CDR3 is TGTGCCAGCAGCCCCTCCGATACCGGGGAGACTGAAGCTTTCTTT. Encoded protein: CASSPSDTGETEAFF. The chain uses TRBV7-4 and TRBJ1-1; D gene ambiguous. There are 15 residues in the CDR3. Germline CDR1 and CDR2: SGHVT and SQSDAQ. Deletions cut 5 bases from V and 5 bases from J, with 18 bases between. Based on the CDR3 plus reference TRBV7-4 and TRBJ1-1, the full variable domain is GAGVSQSPRYKVAKRGRDVALRCDSISGHVTLYWYRQTLGQGSEVLTYSQSDAQRDKSGRPSGRFSAERPERSVSTLKIQRTEQGDSAVYLCASSPSDTGETEAFFGQGTRLTVV.

The chain links TRBV28 to TRBJ2-7; maybe TRBD1 (5 bases). This CDR3 contains 11 residues. Between the trimmed V and J ends, which lost 10 bases and 3 bases, there was a span of 10 bases. CDR1 MDHEN and CDR2 SYDVKM come from the germline V gene. CDR3 residues: CATRQIYEQYF. CDR3 coding DNA: TGTGCCACAAGACAGATCTACGAGCAGTACTTC.

As for this clone: At one end the junction does not follow the germline gene, possibly because of a read error. The chain carries TRBV7-2 and TRBJ2-7; the D is unclear. Germline values: CDR1 SGHTA, CDR2 FQGNSA. CDR3 length equals 14 residues. The CDR3 spells CASSSLHSSYEQYF. The CDR3 DNA follows: TGTGCCAGCAGCTCCTTACATAGCTCCTATGAGCAGTACTTC.

The chain recombines TRBV7-3 with TRBJ2-7; a possible D gene is TRBD2 (5 bases). Germline CDR1 and CDR2: SGHTA and FQGTGA. The CDR3 contains 13 residues. Trimming removed 4 bases from V and 6 bases from J, with 13 bases in between. The CDR3 DNA reads as TGTGCCAGCAGCTATCTCCACGGAGGCGAGCAGTACTTC. Its protein is CASSYLHGGEQYF.

This clone was counted a few times. The genes are TRBV7-2 and TRBJ2-2; 8 nucleotides match TRBD1. From germline, CDR1 is SGHTA and CDR2 FQGNSA. V was clipped by 1 base and J by 5 bases; unmatched bases: 3. CDR3 size: 15 residues. As DNA, the CDR3 is TGTGCCAGCAGCTTAGGACAGGGGAGGACCGGGGAGCTGTTTTTT. This gives the protein CASSLGQGRTGELFF.

The gene calls are TRBV7-2 and TRBJ2-7, with 10 nucleotides matching TRBD1. CDR3 length: 16 amino acids. V gave up 5 bases and J gave up 5 bases; unmatched junction bases: 12. CDR1 and CDR2 (germline): SGHTA, FQGNSA. In DNA, the CDR3 is TGTGCCAGCAGCAAACGATCGGGACAGGGGTCCCACGAGCAGTACTTC. This gives the protein CASSKRSGQGSHEQYF.

CDR3 sequence reads: CASSTSGRALYEQFF. The CDR3 nucleotides are TGTGCCAGCAGTACTAGCGGGAGGGCCCTCTATGAGCAGTTCTTC. This chain joins TRBV28 and TRBJ2-1; 13 bases are shared with TRBD2. This CDR3 has 15 amino acids. The germline V gene encodes CDR1 MDHEN and CDR2 SYDVKM. The J segment lost 8 bases and the V segment lost 5 bases, leaving 6 bases of the junction unmatched.

The chain is built from TRBV27 and TRBJ2-4; TRBD2 is a possible D gene (6 bases). Trimming left V 6 bases short and J 4 bases short, with 7 bases between. Germline V gives CDR1 MNHEY, CDR2 SMNVEV (reference sequence). The CDR3 runs to 12 residues. DNA for the CDR3: TGTGCCAGCAGCGGGACTAAAAACATTCAGTACTTC. Translation: CASSGTKNIQYF.

This CDR3 is CATKTGNVATNEKLFF. The CDR3 DNA reads TGTGCCACCAAAACAGGGAATGTTGCAACTAATGAAAAACTGTTTTTT. This chain connects TRBV15 to TRBJ1-4, with a possible D match to TRBD1 (6 bases). CDR1 is LNHNV and CDR2 is YYDKDF in the germline V gene (reference sequence). The V end lost 7 bases, the J end lost 0 bases, and 15 bases lay between the germline ends. This CDR3 contains 16 residues.

The chain joins TRBV5-3 to TRBJ2-1; 11 positions agree with TRBD2. TRBV5-3 is placed among ORFs of uncertain function. The CDR3 is 19 residues long. The V segment lost 6 bases and the J segment 3 bases; nucleotides outside the gene matches: 17. CDR3 in amino acids: CARIDTINRGLAVYNEQFF. The CDR3 region has the DNA TGTGCCAGAATCGACACAATTAACAGGGGACTAGCGGTCTACAATGAGCAGTTCTTC.

This clone was picked up a small number of times. The chain is built from TRBV27 and TRBJ1-1, with D tentatively TRBD1 (5 bases). Germline lookup yields CDR1 MNHEY and CDR2 SMNVEV (reference sequence). The CDR3 runs to 12 residues. V gave up 2 bases and J gave up 10 bases, with 11 bases separating them. The CDR3 DNA is TGTGCCAGCAGTTTAAGGGGATCCCCAGCTTTCTTT. Translation gives CASSLRGSPAFF.

This clone showed up just a few times. The rearrangement joins TRBV18 to TRBJ2-1, with 11 bases matching TRBD1. The CDR3 sequence is 16 residues long. Germline-derived CDR1 and CDR2 are KGHSH and LQKENI. J gave up 7 bases and V 0 bases, and 5 bases lay outside the gene matches. The CDR3 protein is CASSPPRGTGGNEQFF. For the CDR3, the DNA is TGTGCCAGCTCACCACCGAGGGGGACAGGGGGTAATGAGCAGTTCTTC.

V gene TRBV14 combines with J gene TRBJ1-6; TRBD1 is a possible D gene (6 bases). The ends were cut back, 4 bases at V and 8 bases at J, with 9 bases in the middle. Looked up from germline, CDR1 is SGHDN and CDR2 is FVKESK. The CDR3 contains 13 residues. CDR3 protein: CASSLGQYSPLHF. CDR3 DNA sequence: TGTGCCAGCAGCCTTGGACAGTATTCACCCCTCCACTTT.

V and J are TRBV19 and TRBJ2-7; D may be TRBD2 (6 bases). Germline loops: CDR1 LNHDA, CDR2 SQIVND (reference sequence). CDR3 size: 13 residues. The V end lost 5 bases, the J end lost 5 bases, and 13 bases lay between the germline ends. The CDR3 loop reads CASSSRETNEQYF. CDR3 coding DNA: TGTGCCAGTAGTTCCCGGGAGACCAACGAGCAGTACTTC.

This clone showed up just a few times. V is TRBV5-6 and J is TRBJ2-7, with 15 bases aligning to TRBD2. The germline CDR1 and CDR2 sequences are SGHDT and YYEEEE. The V gene end was trimmed by 0 bases and the J gene end by 5 bases; junction bases not matched to a gene: 12. This CDR3 is 19 amino acids long. The CDR3 DNA reads TGTGCCAGCAGCTTGGAAGTTCCGGGACTAGCGGGAGGTCCCCACGAGCAGTACTTC. Translated: CASSLEVPGLAGGPHEQYF.

The chain combines TRBV12-5 with TRBJ1-1; no clear D gene. Per the germline V gene, CDR1 is LGHNT and CDR2 is FRNRAP. The length of the CDR3 is 16 residues. V was trimmed by 0 bases and J by 2 bases, leaving 13 bases between them. The CDR3 coding sequence is TGTGCTAGTGGTTTGGTACTACCAGAATTAAACACTGAAGCTTTCTTT. Translation: CASGLVLPELNTEAFF. Together with reference TRBV12-5 and TRBJ1-1, the CDR3 gives the full variable domain: DARVTQTPRHKVTEMGQEVTMRCQPILGHNTVFWYRQTMMQGLELLAYFRNRAPLDDSGMPKDRFSAEMPDATLATLKIQPSEPRDSAVYFCASGLVLPELNTEAFFGQGTRLTVV.